Below are 23 T cell receptor beta chains sequenced from a single sample in a study of shared clonotypes between healthy human individuals. Positive CCR7 selection of CD45RO-negative cells yielded the naive CD8 cells, and terminally differentiated effector memory CD45RA+ cells were excluded. Sequencing was performed with immunoSEQ multiplex PCR; in TCRdb, only in-frame clones are kept and a portion is missing. The data hold 600,000 or so clones, with about 95% observed a single time. The sample consisted of naive CD8+ T cells sorted from blood. The origin of the receptors is a woman between 25 and 40 years old in good health.

V usage is TRBV10-3 and J usage is TRBJ2-3, with 10 bases that match TRBD2. The V gene's germline CDR1 is ENHRY and CDR2 SYGVKD. The CDR3 spans 17 residues. Unmatched junction bases numbered 8, after V lost 0 bases and J lost 5 bases. The CDR3 is CAISESLLAGYGDTQYF. The CDR3 DNA reads TGTGCCATCAGTGAGTCGCTACTAGCGGGATATGGAGATACGCAGTATTTT.

This rearrangement joins TRBV5-6 to TRBJ2-7; 10 nucleotides line up with TRBD1. This CDR3 region has 13 residues. The V gene's germline CDR1 is SGHDT and CDR2 YYEEEE. V lost 4 bases, J lost 5 bases, and 3 bases stayed unmatched. The CDR3 nucleotides are TGTGCCAGCAGCGGGACAGGGGCCCACGAGCAGTACTTC. This translates into CASSGTGAHEQYF.

The chain joins TRBV5-1 to TRBJ1-1, with D maybe TRBD1 (6 bases). Germline CDR1 is SGHRS and CDR2 is YFSETQ. This CDR3 has 14 amino acids. Trimming stripped 4 bases from V and 3 bases from J, with 13 bases between. In nucleotides, the CDR3 is TGCGCCAGCAGCCCTCGGACAGCAGACACTGAAGCTTTCTTT. Residues: CASSPRTADTEAFF.

V usage is TRBV28 and J usage is TRBJ1-6; the D is unclear. The CDR3 runs to 14 residues. Between the trimmed V and J ends, which lost 6 bases and 9 bases, there was a span of 15 bases. Germline CDR1 reads MDHEN; CDR2 reads SYDVKM. The DNA of the CDR3 is TGTGCCAGCAGCTCCCTAGGGAGGGTTTCACCCCTCCACTTT. As protein: CASSSLGRVSPLHF. Supplemented by reference TRBV28 and TRBJ1-6, the full variable domain reads DVKVTQSSRYLVKRTGEKVFLECVQDMDHENMFWYRQDPGLGLRLIYFSYDVKMKEKGDIPEGYSVSREKKERFSLILESASTNQTSMYLCASSSLGRVSPLHFGNGTRLTVT.

J is TRBJ2-1 and V is TRBV5-1; D may be TRBD1 or TRBD2 (5 bases each). The CDR3 length is 14 residues. Deletions cut 8 bases from V and 9 bases from J, with 21 bases between. Germline V gives CDR1 SGHRS, CDR2 YFSETQ. This chain's CDR3 is CASGFGQGGGEQFF. The CDR3 nucleotides read TGCGCCAGTGGGTTCGGACAAGGAGGTGGTGAGCAGTTCTTC. The entire variable domain, with the rest obtained from reference TRBV5-1 and TRBJ2-1, is as follows: KAGVTQTPRYLIKTRGQQVTLSCSPISGHRSVSWYQQTPGQGLQFLFEYFSETQRNKGNFPGRFSGRQFSNSRSEMNVSTLELGDSALYLCASGFGQGGGEQFFGPGTRLTVL.

The chain recombines TRBV6-1 with TRBJ2-7, with 8 bases identical to TRBD1. V shed 3 bases, J shed 3 bases, and the junction held 4 bases outside the gene matches. There are 14 residues in the CDR3. Germline V gene data show CDR1 as MNHNS and CDR2 as SASEGT. CDR3 DNA sequence: TGTGCCAGCAGTGACACAGGGGGTATCTACGAGCAGTACTTC. Amino acids: CASSDTGGIYEQYF.

This clone is a singleton in its sample. V gene TRBV4-2 combines with J gene TRBJ1-5; 7 nucleotides agree with TRBD1. J was trimmed by 0 bases and V by 0 bases; bases with no gene match: 8. This CDR3 comprises 18 residues. Germline-derived CDR1 and CDR2 are LGHNA and YNFKEQ. CDR3 protein: CASSQDVVAGGSNQPQHF. Here the CDR3 DNA reads TGTGCCAGCAGCCAAGATGTGGTCGCAGGGGGTAGCAATCAGCCCCAGCATTTT.

The gene calls are TRBV29-1 and TRBJ2-7, with TRBD1 matching over 10 bases. From germline, CDR1 is SQVTM and CDR2 ANQGSEA. After removal of 1 base from V and 6 bases from J, the junction contained 6 bases not matched to a gene. The CDR3 spans 14 residues. The CDR3 spells CSVEAGTGVPEQYF. Here the CDR3 DNA reads TGCAGCGTTGAAGCCGGGACAGGGGTCCCCGAGCAGTACTTC.

The chain combines TRBV6-5 with TRBJ2-1; the D is unclear. Germline-derived CDR1 and CDR2 are MNHEY and SVGAGI. The CDR3 covers 11 residues. Trimming pared 11 bases from V and 7 bases from J, leaving 12 bases between. Here the CDR3 reads CACGAGNEQFF. The CDR3 DNA reads TGTGCCTGCGGAGCTGGAAATGAGCAGTTCTTC.

This sequence joins TRBV2 and TRBJ2-7; the D is unclear. The germline V gene has CDR1 SNHLY and CDR2 FYNNEI. The CDR3 is made up of 10 amino acids. With 4 bases removed from V and 6 bases from J, the gap between germline ends came to 4 bases. CDR3 nucleotides: TGTGCCAGCAGTGCTCTCGAGCAGTACTTC. This encodes CASSALEQYF.

The V gene is TRBV7-9, the J gene TRBJ2-7; D is possibly TRBD1 or TRBD2 (7 bases each). Germline CDR1 SEHNR, CDR2 FQNEAQ (reference sequence). The CDR3 is 15 amino acids. The V and J ends lost 7 bases and 2 bases respectively, with 18 bases between them. The CDR3 protein is CASISGGDRAYEQYF. CDR3 in DNA: TGTGCCAGCATCTCAGGGGGGGACAGAGCCTACGAGCAGTACTTC.

The V and J genes are TRBV28 and TRBJ1-1, with TRBD1 matching 8 bases. Trimming cost V 5 bases and J 0 bases; bases outside gene matches: 2. Germline V gene data show CDR1 as MDHEN and CDR2 as SYDVKM. There are 14 residues in the CDR3. In nucleotides, the CDR3 is TGTGCCAGCAGTGACAGGGGCCTGAACACTGAAGCTTTCTTT. It encodes CASSDRGLNTEAFF.

The V and J genes are TRBV25-1 and TRBJ2-7, with D perhaps matching TRBD2 (6 bases). CDR3 length: 14 amino acids. The germline gives CDR1 MGHDK, CDR2 SYGVNS. Trimming cost V 5 bases and J 6 bases, with 17 bases left between them. CDR3 DNA sequence: TGTGCCAGCAGTCAGGGTTTCGGGGGAGGCGAGCAGTACTTC. Its protein is CASSQGFGGGEQYF.

In regard to this clone: The same CDR3 also results from other DNA sequences found in this sample. The V and J genes are TRBV15 and TRBJ2-1; 7 bases align to TRBD2. The CDR3 is 13 residues long. CDR1 and CDR2 from the germline V gene are LNHNV and YYDKDF (reference sequence). V lost 5 bases, J lost 4 bases, and 2 bases stayed unmatched. CDR3 sequence: CATSGGSYNEQFF. In nucleotides, the CDR3 is TGTGCCACCAGCGGCGGGAGTTACAATGAGCAGTTCTTC. The complete variable domain, with remaining parts taken from reference TRBV15 and TRBJ2-1, reads DAMVIQNPRYQVTQFGKPVTLSCSQTLNHNVMYWYQQKSSQAPKLLFHYYDKDFNNEADTPDNFQSRRPNTSFCFLDIRSPGLGDTAMYLCATSGGSYNEQFFGPGTRLTVL.

This clone appeared once. The rearrangement joins TRBV27 to TRBJ1-5; a possible D gene is TRBD1 (5 bases). Germline-derived CDR1 and CDR2 are MNHEY and SMNVEV (reference sequence). Trimming pared 2 bases from V and 9 bases from J, leaving 11 bases between. The CDR3 contains 13 residues. The chain's CDR3 is CASSLANGTPQHF. For the CDR3, the DNA is TGTGCCAGCAGTTTAGCTAACGGGACGCCCCAGCATTTT.

CDR3 nucleotide sequence: TGCAGCGTGGAGCGGGAGGGCGGATCCTACAATGAGCAGTTCTTC. As protein: CSVEREGGSYNEQFF. V and J are TRBV29-1 and TRBJ2-1; TRBD2 aligns across 10 bases. V gave up 6 bases and J gave up 1 base; unmatched junction bases: 6. Looked up from germline, CDR1 is SQVTM and CDR2 is ANQGSEA. This CDR3 contains 15 residues.

This chain joins TRBV6-5 and TRBJ2-7; 8 bases line up with TRBD1. The CDR3 runs to 14 residues. Looked up from germline, CDR1 is MNHEY and CDR2 is SVGAGI. The V and J ends lost 5 bases and 4 bases, in that order; junction bases with no gene match: 7. The chain's CDR3 is CASSKEDRVYEQYF. The CDR3 DNA sequence: TGTGCCAGCAGTAAAGAGGACAGGGTGTACGAGCAGTACTTC.

This chain uses TRBV28 with TRBJ2-7; D remains ambiguous. CDR1 and CDR2 (germline): MDHEN, SYDVKM. The ends were cut back, 4 bases at V and 1 base at J, with 11 bases in the middle. CDR3 length: 14 residues. The chain's CDR3 is CASSYIGQSYEQYF. CDR3 nucleotide sequence: TGTGCCAGCAGTTATATTGGGCAGTCCTACGAGCAGTACTTC.

The chain uses TRBV28 and TRBJ2-3; D not resolved. The CDR3 has 14 residues. The germline CDR1 and CDR2 sequences are MDHEN and SYDVKM. V was cut by 5 bases and J by 2 bases, with 11 bases left in between. This CDR3 reads CASSPRIFTDTQYF. CDR3 sequence (DNA): TGTGCCAGCAGTCCCCGCATCTTCACAGATACGCAGTATTTT.

CDR3 bases: TGTGCCAGCAGCTTATGGACGGGAGGCAACTACGAGCAGTACTTC. Translated: CASSLWTGGNYEQYF. V usage is TRBV5-6 and J usage is TRBJ2-7, with 7 nucleotides matching TRBD2. With V trimmed by 2 bases and J by 3 bases, 8 bases remained unmatched. The CDR3 covers 15 residues. CDR1 is SGHDT, CDR2 YYEEEE, per germline. The full variable domain, completed using reference TRBV5-6 and TRBJ2-7, is DAGVTQSPTHLIKTRGQQVTLRCSPKSGHDTVSWYQQALGQGPQFIFQYYEEEERQRGNFPDRFSGHQFPNYSSELNVNALLLGDSALYLCASSLWTGGNYEQYFGPGTRLTVT.

The rearrangement uses TRBV27 and TRBJ2-5, with D possibly being TRBD2 (6 bases). Germline-derived CDR1 and CDR2 are MNHEY and SMNVEV (reference sequence). V was pared by 4 bases and J by 4 bases, with 13 bases between. The CDR3 totals 14 residues. In DNA, the CDR3 is TGTGCCAGCAGTTCAATCGGGACTCCAGAGACCCAGTACTTC. Its protein product is CASSSIGTPETQYF.

For the CDR3, the DNA is TGTGCCAGCAGCTTGGGACAGGGAGGACCAGATACGCAGTATTTT. The encoded protein is CASSLGQGGPDTQYF. The V and J genes are TRBV5-4 and TRBJ2-3; D might be TRBD1 (7 bases). Per the germline V gene, CDR1 is SGHNT and CDR2 is YYREEE (reference sequence). The CDR3 runs to 15 residues. V lost 0 bases to trimming and J lost 4 bases, with 12 bases between them. The variable domain in full, with the rest retrieved from reference TRBV5-4 and TRBJ2-3, is ETGVTQSPTHLIKTRGQQVTLRCSSQSGHNTVSWYQQALGQGPQFIFQYYREEENGRGNFPPRFSGLQFPNYSSELNVNALELDDSALYLCASSLGQGGPDTQYFGPGTRLTVL.

V usage is TRBV9 and J usage is TRBJ2-5; D ambiguous. Trimming took off 3 bases at V and 5 bases at J, with 23 bases between the two ends. Germline loops: CDR1 SGDLS, CDR2 YYNGEE. The CDR3 contains 17 residues. CDR3 protein: CASSGRPSSGVRETQYF. CDR3 DNA sequence: TGTGCCAGCAGCGGCCGGCCTTCGAGTGGCGTCCGGGAGACCCAGTACTTC. Variable domain in full (rest from reference TRBV9 and TRBJ2-5): DSGVTQTPKHLITATGQRVTLRCSPRSGDLSVYWYQQSLDQGLQFLIQYYNGEERAKGNILERFSAQQFPDLHSELNLSSLELGDSALYFCASSGRPSSGVRETQYFGPGTRLLVL.